This TCR beta chain was captured by sequencing in a study of sequential checkpoint blockade in melanoma. About the research overall: Arm A got nivolumab then ipilimumab; arm B the reverse, 1:1. After both sequences, patients received maintenance nivolumab.

Trimming removed 5 bases from V and 4 bases from J; junction bases left unmatched: 5. The CDR3 extends over 15 amino acids. The germline V gene has CDR1 SGHRS and CDR2 YFSETQ. The assay was immunoSEQ multiplex PCR, and TCRdb's table has in-frame clones only and misses some. Altogether some 40,000 clones are present, 70% to 90% being singletons, with the ten largest covering roughly 12%. The sample's treatment: randomized to nivolumab then ipilimumab (arm A) or the reverse (arm B). No patient had prior DNA-damaging chemotherapy. Live CD3+CD8+ CD19− CD56− cells were sorted from PBMCs. This sample comprised CD8+ T cells sorted from blood (inferred from file names), obtained from a patient given nivolumab and ipilimumab in sequence. The rearrangement uses TRBV5-1 and TRBJ2-5; the match to TRBD2 covers 13 bases. The sequence was collected from a human donor with melanoma. The CDR3 sequence: CASRVTSGRGETQYF. For the CDR3, the DNA is TGCGCCAGCAGGGTAACTAGCGGGAGGGGAGAGACCCAGTACTTC.